This TCR beta chain was sequenced for a study of CD8 T cells in Susac syndrome. A remark on this clonotype: What it binds is not known.

General observations from the study: The TCR sequencing and HLA analysis in the study involved a relatively small number of individuals, as the study acknowledged.

Trimming stripped 6 bases from V and 2 bases from J, with 11 bases between. Looked up from germline, CDR1 is MNHNS and CDR2 is SASEGT. The CDR3 has 15 residues. The patients serving as multiple sclerosis controls were treatment-naive. They had stable or active relapsing-remitting disease and fulfilled revised McDonald criteria. An input of roughly 0.5 to 1 ug of RNA was subjected to reverse transcription using random hexamers. Amplification of TCR beta CDR3 was carried out by immunoSEQ multiplex PCR, which covered 54 Vbeta and 13 Jbeta segments. From the immunoSEQ multiplex PCR reads, TCRdb called clonotypes with MiXCR, one entry per CDR3 protein. The sample carries 150,000 to 200,000 distinct CDR3 sequences, nearly 95% recorded once.

The chain combines TRBV6-1 with TRBJ2-6; no clear D gene. Material: CD4+ T cells from PBMCs. The sequence was collected from a human donor with multiple sclerosis. The DNA of the CDR3 is TGTGCCAGCAGGGCCACTACTGCTGGGGCCAACGTCCTGACTTTC. This codes for CASRATTAGANVLTF.